Shown below are 27 T cell receptor beta chains from a single sample sequenced in a study of blood T cell repertoires in COVID-19 (dated by TCRdb to about 2020). The library relied on the immunoSEQ multiplex PCR assay. This is the immuneACCESS table as TCRdb keeps it, with only in-frame sequences that have V and J called. A part of the clones is gone; compared with another copy, unresolved V genes explain less than half, and the rest is unexplained. The sample yields 180,000 or so clones; roughly 88% were counted once. 13% of the sample comes from the top ten. Sequenced: PBMCs or T cells enriched from blood (not recorded which). These receptors were taken from a woman aged 55-69 years who had recovered from COVID-19.

Concerning this clone: The sample holds other DNA sequences that translate to the same CDR3. The V and J genes are TRBV5-1 and TRBJ2-2; D is unresolved. The CDR3 sequence is 13 residues long. Germline V CDR1 and CDR2: SGHRS, YFSETQ. V was clipped by 0 bases and J by 4 bases, with 4 bases between them. The CDR3 protein is CASSLGGTGELFF. Here the CDR3 DNA reads TGCGCCAGCAGCTTGGGAGGCACCGGGGAGCTGTTTTTT.

The genes are TRBV6-4 and TRBJ2-3; D is unresolved. Trimming left V 4 bases short and J 2 bases short, with 7 bases between. Per germline, CDR1 MRHNA and CDR2 SNTAGT. This CDR3 spans 13 amino acids. In DNA form, the CDR3 reads TGTGCCAGCAGTGCAGGCTTCACAGATACGCAGTATTTT. As protein: CASSAGFTDTQYF.

This sequence joins TRBV28 and TRBJ1-3; 7 bases align to TRBD1. The CDR3 totals 15 residues. Trimming at V came to 8 bases and at J to 0 bases, leaving 7 bases not matched to a gene. CDR1 is MDHEN, CDR2 SYDVKM, per germline. CDR3 residues: CASRDSLDSGNTIYF. In DNA form, the CDR3 reads TGTGCCAGCCGGGACAGCCTTGACTCTGGAAACACCATATATTTT.

The V call is TRBV5-1, the J call TRBJ2-7; 7 nucleotides line up with TRBD1. The CDR3 has 16 amino acids. With 4 bases clipped from V and 1 base from J, the junction kept 11 bases outside the gene matches. The germline V gene has CDR1 SGHRS and CDR2 YFSETQ. The CDR3 reads CASSHIPDRLSYEQYF. The CDR3 nucleotides read TGCGCCAGCAGCCACATTCCGGACAGGTTATCCTACGAGCAGTACTTC.

This clone was seen ten or more times. The chain has TRBV5-8 and TRBJ1-5; D gene uncertain. This CDR3 region has 15 residues. Germline CDR1 and CDR2: SGHTS and YDEGEE. Trimming took off 0 bases at V and 0 bases at J, with 7 bases between the two ends. Here the CDR3 reads CASSLDGYSNQPQHF. The CDR3 DNA follows: TGTGCCAGCAGCTTGGACGGTTATAGCAATCAGCCCCAGCATTTT.

This chain connects TRBV5-1 to TRBJ2-5; TRBD2 is a possible D gene (5 bases). CDR1 is SGHRS and CDR2 is YFSETQ in the germline V gene. Deletions cut 0 bases from V and 5 bases from J, with 17 bases between. The CDR3 extends over 16 amino acids. The CDR3 region is CASSLAVLGGGETQYF. The CDR3 DNA follows: TGCGCCAGCAGCTTGGCCGTACTAGGAGGCGGGGAGACCCAGTACTTC.

V gene TRBV7-2 combines with J gene TRBJ2-1, with 7 bases matching TRBD2. The V and J ends lost 7 bases and 3 bases, in that order; junction bases with no gene match: 6. The CDR3 has 14 amino acids. CDR1 SGHTA and CDR2 FQGNSA come from the germline V gene. The CDR3 DNA is TGTGCCAGCAAGCGGGGCTTACTCTACAATGAGCAGTTCTTC. This translates into CASKRGLLYNEQFF.

The rearrangement uses TRBV28 and TRBJ1-2; D is possibly TRBD1 (5 bases). This CDR3 comprises 15 residues. The V end was cut by 4 bases, the J end by 8 bases, with 20 bases between. CDR1 is MDHEN, CDR2 SYDVKM, per germline. The CDR3 loop reads CASSSTGSPGGGYTF. The CDR3 DNA sequence: TGTGCCAGCAGTTCCACAGGATCCCCGGGCGGCGGCTACACCTTC.

The chain combines TRBV19 with TRBJ2-3, with a possible D match to TRBD2 (5 bases). V lost 4 bases to trimming and J lost 2 bases, with 10 bases between them. The germline CDR1 and CDR2 sequences are LNHDA and SQIVND (reference sequence). The CDR3 has 14 residues. The CDR3: CASSTKGDTDTQYF. DNA for the CDR3: TGTGCCAGTAGTACCAAGGGAGACACAGATACGCAGTATTTT.

The chain couples TRBV30 to TRBJ2-5; 14 nucleotides match TRBD2. This CDR3 region has 18 residues. V lost 2 bases, J lost 1 base, and 9 bases stayed unmatched. Germline CDR1 reads GTSNPN; CDR2 reads SVGIG (reference sequence). For the CDR3, the DNA is TGTGCCTGGAGTCCGGGACTAGCGGGAGTGGGGGGCCAAGAGACCCAGTACTTC. Translation gives CAWSPGLAGVGGQETQYF.

The rearrangement joins TRBV5-1 to TRBJ2-1, with D possibly matching TRBD1 (5 bases). Looked up from germline, CDR1 is SGHRS and CDR2 is YFSETQ. The CDR3 is 13 amino acids. Trimming removed 6 bases from V and 4 bases from J, with 11 bases in between. As DNA, the CDR3 is TGCGCCAGCAACAATGACAGATACAATGAGCAGTTCTTC. Its translation: CASNNDRYNEQFF.

The chain is built from TRBV28 and TRBJ1-2; 8 bases are shared with TRBD1. The V gene's germline CDR1 is MDHEN and CDR2 SYDVKM. CDR3 length: 15 residues. The J segment lost 2 bases and the V segment lost 5 bases, leaving 7 bases of the junction unmatched. The CDR3 region has the DNA TGTGCCAGCAGTAGAAGGACAGGGATCAACTATGGCTACACCTTC. The encoded protein is CASSRRTGINYGYTF.

This rearrangement joins TRBV28 to TRBJ2-5; TRBD2 aligns across 9 bases. Losses at the gene ends were 6 bases for V and 0 bases for J; bases not matched to a gene: 20. The CDR3 covers 20 residues. The germline V gene has CDR1 MDHEN and CDR2 SYDVKM. The CDR3 reads CASSWTISLAGGHNQETQYF. CDR3 bases: TGTGCCAGCAGCTGGACCATTTCGCTCGCGGGAGGGCACAACCAAGAGACCCAGTACTTC. Full variable domain (missing parts from reference TRBV28 and TRBJ2-5): DVKVTQSSRYLVKRTGEKVFLECVQDMDHENMFWYRQDPGLGLRLIYFSYDVKMKEKGDIPEGYSVSREKKERFSLILESASTNQTSMYLCASSWTISLAGGHNQETQYFGPGTRLLVL.

The chain couples TRBV7-9 to TRBJ1-1; D gene unclear. V lost 5 bases to trimming and J lost 5 bases, with 12 bases between them. This CDR3 region has 13 residues. In germline, CDR1 is SEHNR, CDR2 FQNEAQ (reference sequence). CDR3 DNA: TGTGCCAGCAGCCCAACGGGTTGGACTGAAGCTTTCTTT. Encoded protein: CASSPTGWTEAFF. Filled out from reference TRBV7-9 and TRBJ1-1, the complete variable domain reads DTGVSQNPRHKITKRGQNVTFRCDPISEHNRLYWYRQTLGQGPEFLTYFQNEAQLEKSRLLSDRFSAERPKGSFSTLEIQRTEQGDSAMYLCASSPTGWTEAFFGQGTRLTVV.

V usage is TRBV15 and J usage is TRBJ2-2; TRBD2 aligns across 11 bases. The germline CDR1 and CDR2 sequences are LNHNV and YYDKDF (reference sequence). J was trimmed by 9 bases and V by 3 bases; bases with no gene match: 3. This CDR3 spans 14 amino acids. For the CDR3, the DNA is TGTGCCACCAGCAGGGGACTAGCGGTTAGGGAGCTGTTTTTT. Translation: CATSRGLAVRELFF.

The chain couples TRBV9 to TRBJ2-6; D unclear. The CDR3 runs 14 residues. V was shortened by 5 bases and J by 0 bases, with 6 bases between the two germline ends. Germline CDR1 and CDR2: SGDLS and YYNGEE. CDR3 protein: CASSLASGANVLTF. For the CDR3, the DNA is TGTGCCAGCAGTCTGGCCTCTGGGGCCAACGTCCTGACTTTC.

As for this clone: At one end, the junction sequence differs from germline, possibly due to a read error. The genes are TRBV4-1 and TRBJ1-2; no reliable D call. Germline CDR1 and CDR2: MGHRA and YSYEKL. The CDR3 has 11 residues. CDR3 region: CASRQDGGYTF. The CDR3 bases are TGCGCCAGCAGGCAAGATGGCGGCTACACCTTC.

The chain has TRBV19 and TRBJ2-1; TRBD1 matches at 8 bases. This CDR3 is 15 amino acids long. Germline lookup yields CDR1 LNHDA and CDR2 SQIVND (reference sequence). The junction had 4 bases not matched to a gene; V was cut back by 6 bases and J by 0 bases. CDR3: CASRPTGGSYNEQFF. CDR3 sequence (DNA): TGTGCCAGTAGACCAACAGGGGGCTCCTACAATGAGCAGTTCTTC.

The genes are TRBV6-5 and TRBJ2-7, with D possibly TRBD1 on 6 matching bases. This CDR3 is 15 amino acids long. Deletions cut 0 bases from V and 2 bases from J, with 11 bases between. Germline CDR1 reads MNHEY; CDR2 reads SVGAGI. In DNA, the CDR3 is TGTGCCAGCAGTTACTCCGGGACACCGACCTACGAGCAGTACTTC. This gives the protein CASSYSGTPTYEQYF.

Only one count was recorded for this clone. The chain combines TRBV28 with TRBJ1-3, with D possibly TRBD1 on 5 matching bases. Germline assignment: CDR1 MDHEN and CDR2 SYDVKM. V was trimmed by 2 bases and J by 3 bases, leaving 11 bases between them. The CDR3 spans 15 residues. The CDR3 reads CASSLTGSGGNTIYF. As DNA, the CDR3 is TGTGCCAGCAGTTTAACAGGTTCGGGTGGAAACACCATATATTTT. Combining the CDR3 with reference TRBV28 and TRBJ1-3 gives the whole variable domain DVKVTQSSRYLVKRTGEKVFLECVQDMDHENMFWYRQDPGLGLRLIYFSYDVKMKEKGDIPEGYSVSREKKERFSLILESASTNQTSMYLCASSLTGSGGNTIYFGEGSWLTVV.

This rearrangement joins TRBV24-1 to TRBJ2-2; the D is unclear. CDR3 length: 14 residues. V lost 5 bases and J lost 6, with 12 bases in between. From germline, CDR1 is KGHDR and CDR2 SFDVKD. The DNA of the CDR3 is TGTGCCACCAGTGTGGCAGAACAAGCCGGGGAGCTGTTTTTT. Residues: CATSVAEQAGELFF.

The gene calls are TRBV7-3 and TRBJ1-1; D is possibly TRBD1 (5 bases). The CDR3 totals 13 residues. Germline lookup yields CDR1 SGHTA and CDR2 FQGTGA. The V end lost 8 bases, the J end lost 1 base, and 11 bases lay between the germline ends. The CDR3 nucleotides are TGTGCCAGCCGTTTTGACAGGAACACTGAAGCTTTCTTT. Amino acid sequence: CASRFDRNTEAFF.

The V call is TRBV9, the J call TRBJ2-2; TRBD1 matches at 10 bases. The CDR3 contains 15 residues. The V segment lost 2 bases and the J segment 4 bases; nucleotides outside the gene matches: 2. Germline V CDR1 and CDR2: SGDLS, YYNGEE. The chain's CDR3 is CASSVGTGATGELFF. CDR3 sequence (DNA): TGTGCCAGCAGCGTCGGGACAGGGGCCACCGGGGAGCTGTTTTTT. Full variable domain (missing parts from reference TRBV9 and TRBJ2-2): DSGVTQTPKHLITATGQRVTLRCSPRSGDLSVYWYQQSLDQGLQFLIQYYNGEERAKGNILERFSAQQFPDLHSELNLSSLELGDSALYFCASSVGTGATGELFFGEGSRLTVL.

V is TRBV10-3 and J is TRBJ1-2; D possibly corresponds to TRBD1 (6 bases). The V and J ends lost 7 bases and 4 bases respectively, with 13 bases between them. CDR3 size: 13 residues. Germline V lookup: CDR1 ENHRY, CDR2 SYGVKD. The CDR3 loop reads CAITDRWSYGYTF. DNA of the CDR3: TGTGCCATCACTGACAGGTGGTCCTATGGCTACACCTTC.

The V call is TRBV28, the J call TRBJ1-2; 7 bases agree with TRBD1. The germline V gene has CDR1 MDHEN and CDR2 SYDVKM. With 6 bases clipped from V and 4 bases from J, the junction kept 2 bases outside the gene matches. This CDR3 spans 12 amino acids. The CDR3 nucleotides are TGTGCCAGCAGCCAGGGGGGCTATGGCTACACCTTC. Its protein product is CASSQGGYGYTF.

This clone was seen once. Other nucleotide sequences from this sample produce the same CDR3. The V gene is TRBV3-1 (or the pseudogene TRBV3-2), the J gene TRBJ1-2, with 8 bases lining up with TRBD1. There are 14 residues in the CDR3. J lost 4 bases, V lost 4 bases, and 5 bases had no gene match. Germline loops: CDR1 LGHDT, CDR2 YNNKEL (reference sequence). CDR3 in DNA: TGTGCCAGCAGCCCTCGACAGGGGAGCTATGGCTACACCTTC. This gives the protein CASSPRQGSYGYTF.

The V call is TRBV4-2, the J call TRBJ2-7; perhaps TRBD2 as D (6 bases). This CDR3 is 14 amino acids long. CDR1 and CDR2 (germline): LGHNA, YNFKEQ. V shed 1 base and J shed 3 bases, with 10 bases lying between them. CDR3 sequence reads: CASSQGRDGYEQYF. CDR3 sequence (DNA): TGTGCCAGCAGCCAAGGGCGGGATGGCTACGAGCAGTACTTC.